These 30 T cell receptor beta chains were all obtained from the same sample, sequenced in a study of blood T cell repertoires in COVID-19. This table comes from immunoSEQ multiplex PCR, and its TCRdb copy is limited to in-frame clones, with some not included. The sample consists of roughly 73,000 clones, about four fifths of them appearing once. Input material: peripheral blood. The receptors were sampled from a woman in her 70s with acute or convalescent COVID-19.

V gene TRBV23-1 combines with J gene TRBJ2-5; no definite D call. TRBV23-1 is labeled an ORF, and its function is uncertain. CDR3 length: 17 amino acids. V was clipped by 4 bases and J by 5 bases, with 23 bases between them. This CDR3 is CASSRIGSSPEEETQYF. The CDR3 region has the DNA TGCGCCAGCAGTCGCATCGGGTCTTCCCCCGAGGAGGAGACCCAGTACTTC.

J is TRBJ2-4 and V is TRBV5-5; 11 positions agree with TRBD1. The CDR3 spans 14 residues. The germline gives CDR1 SGHKS, CDR2 YYEKEE (reference sequence). The V and J ends lost 2 bases and 6 bases, in that order; junction bases with no gene match: 1. The CDR3 region is CASSFGTGGNIQYF. The CDR3 nucleotides are TGTGCCAGCAGCTTTGGGACAGGGGGAAACATTCAGTACTTC.

This rearrangement joins TRBV7-9 to TRBJ1-6, with 12 bases that match TRBD1. The germline V gene encodes CDR1 SEHNR and CDR2 FQNEAQ (reference sequence). The J segment lost 10 bases and the V segment lost 4 bases, leaving 5 bases of the junction unmatched. CDR3 length equals 15 residues. As DNA, the CDR3 is TGTGCCAGCAGCTCCTGGGACAGGGGGCAATCACCCCTCCACTTT. Its translation is CASSSWDRGQSPLHF.

The gene calls are TRBV2 and TRBJ1-4; 9 bases line up with TRBD1. The germline gives CDR1 SNHLY, CDR2 FYNNEI. The CDR3 covers 16 residues. V was clipped by 2 bases and J by 2 bases; unmatched bases: 3. CDR3 DNA sequence: TGTGCCAGCAGTGAAAGGACAGGGGCTACTAATGAAAAACTGTTTTTT. Protein sequence: CASSERTGATNEKLFF.

V gene TRBV7-2 combines with J gene TRBJ1-2, with a weak D call TRBD1 (6 bases). Germline V gene lookup returns CDR1 SGHTA and CDR2 FQGNSA. This CDR3 has 15 amino acids. The V end was cut by 5 bases, the J end by 2 bases, with 15 bases between. CDR3 coding DNA: TGTGCCAGCAGCCCCTTCAGTACAGGGAACTATGGCTACACCTTC. Protein sequence: CASSPFSTGNYGYTF. Looking up the rest from reference TRBV7-2 and TRBJ1-2 gives the full variable domain: GAGVSQSPSNKVTEKGKDVELRCDPISGHTALYWYRQSLGQGLEFLIYFQGNSAPDKSGLPSDRFSAERTGGSVSTLTIQRTQQEDSAVYLCASSPFSTGNYGYTFGSGTRLTVV.

J is TRBJ1-5 and V is TRBV28; possibly TRBD1 for D (6 bases). The V end lost 5 bases, the J end lost 9 bases, and 11 bases lay between the germline ends. Germline V gene data show CDR1 as MDHEN and CDR2 as SYDVKM. The CDR3 sequence is 12 residues long. CDR3 loop: CASSTGGLPQHF. The CDR3 bases are TGTGCCAGCAGTACCGGGGGGCTGCCCCAGCATTTT.

The chain couples TRBV5-6 to TRBJ2-5; 7 bases map to TRBD1. Per germline, CDR1 SGHDT and CDR2 YYEEEE. CDR3 length: 14 amino acids. V dropped 4 bases and J dropped 5; count of bases not matched to a gene: 8. The chain's CDR3 is CASSPVGTVETQYF. In DNA form, the CDR3 reads TGTGCCAGCAGCCCGGTGGGGACAGTGGAGACCCAGTACTTC.

The chain uses TRBV6-6 and TRBJ2-7; maybe TRBD1 (5 bases). The V end was cut by 0 bases, the J end by 2 bases, with 14 bases between. The CDR3 runs 16 residues. Germline V gene lookup returns CDR1 MNHNY and CDR2 SVGAGI (reference sequence). Here the CDR3 reads CASSYSGQKGTYEQYF. CDR3 sequence (DNA): TGTGCCAGCAGTTACTCTGGCCAGAAGGGGACCTACGAGCAGTACTTC.

The rearrangement uses TRBV27 and TRBJ2-1; TRBD2 agrees at 10 bases. After removal of 8 bases from V and 4 bases from J, the junction contained 11 bases not matched to a gene. Germline CDR1 is MNHEY and CDR2 is SMNVEV (reference sequence). The CDR3 has 16 residues. DNA of the CDR3: TGTGCCAGCCTGCGGCTAGCGGGAGTAGGTTACAATGAGCAGTTCTTC. Protein: CASLRLAGVGYNEQFF.

The rearrangement links TRBV28 to TRBJ2-2; the match to TRBD2 covers 9 bases. The CDR3 totals 16 residues. J gave up 6 bases and V 1 base, and 6 bases lay outside the gene matches. The germline V gene has CDR1 MDHEN and CDR2 SYDVKM. The DNA of the CDR3 is TGTGCCAGCAGTTTATTGGCGGGAGGGCCTTCCGGGGAGCTGTTTTTT. Its translation: CASSLLAGGPSGELFF.

V and J are TRBV3-1 (or the pseudogene TRBV3-2) and TRBJ2-7; 8 nucleotides align to TRBD2. Germline trimming cut 1 base from V and 1 base from J; bases unmatched to any gene: 9. Germline values: CDR1 LGHDT, CDR2 YNNKEL (reference sequence). This CDR3 region has 17 residues. Here the CDR3 DNA reads TGTGCCAGCAGCCAAGTCCTCGCGGGAGGAGGGTCCTACGAGCAGTACTTC. Protein sequence: CASSQVLAGGGSYEQYF.

The chain couples TRBV11-3 to TRBJ1-6, with TRBD1 identical over 7 bases. J lost 7 bases, V lost 4 bases, and 4 bases had no gene match. Germline V gene data show CDR1 as SGHNT and CDR2 as YENEEA. The CDR3 totals 14 residues. Written as DNA, the CDR3 is TGTGCCAGCAGCTCCCGGGACAGCAATTCACCCCTCCACTTT. Its protein is CASSSRDSNSPLHF.

The rearrangement uses TRBV6-5 and TRBJ1-2; TRBD1 aligns across 7 bases. J lost 2 bases, V lost 7 bases, and 4 bases had no gene match. The CDR3 loop spans 13 amino acids. The germline CDR1 and CDR2 sequences are MNHEY and SVGAGI. The CDR3 DNA is TGTGCCAGCACCAGGGGGAGGAACTATGGCTACACCTTC. This sequence encodes CASTRGRNYGYTF.

J is TRBJ1-4 and V is TRBV27, with D perhaps TRBD1 (6 bases). CDR3 length: 14 residues. V was pared by 6 bases and J by 6 bases, with 14 bases between. Germline V gives CDR1 MNHEY, CDR2 SMNVEV (reference sequence). Here the CDR3 reads CASRSGTYYEKLFF. In DNA form, the CDR3 reads TGTGCCAGCAGGTCCGGGACATATTATGAAAAACTGTTTTTT.

This clone was detected a few times. This rearrangement joins TRBV11-2 to TRBJ2-7, with 8 bases aligning to TRBD1. Germline V gene sequence: CDR1 SGHAT, CDR2 FQNNGV. V gave up 4 bases and J gave up 4 bases; unmatched junction bases: 9. The CDR3 extends over 15 amino acids. The chain's CDR3 is CASSSRTGSSYEQYF. DNA of the CDR3: TGTGCCAGCAGCTCCCGGACAGGGTCCTCTTACGAGCAGTACTTC.

This chain uses TRBV30 with TRBJ2-5, with D hard to call. The CDR3 runs 13 residues. Looked up from germline, CDR1 is GTSNPN and CDR2 is SVGIG (reference sequence). The DNA of the CDR3 is TGTGCTCCCACGGCCTCTAGGAAAGAGACCCAGTACTTC. Translating it yields CAPTASRKETQYF.

The chain uses TRBV4-1 and TRBJ1-4, with 8 bases identical to TRBD1. The J segment lost 6 bases and the V segment lost 6 bases, leaving 9 bases of the junction unmatched. CDR1 is MGHRA and CDR2 is YSYEKL in the germline V gene. This CDR3 spans 15 amino acids. This CDR3 is CASSPSQGADEKLFF. In nucleotides, the CDR3 is TGCGCCAGCAGTCCAAGCCAGGGGGCCGATGAAAAACTGTTTTTT.

The chain employs TRBV29-1 and TRBJ2-3; tentative D call: TRBD2 (5 bases). The V gene lost 3 bases and the J gene lost 0 bases, with 13 bases spanning the gap. This CDR3 is built from 15 residues. Germline V gene data show CDR1 as SQVTM and CDR2 as ANQGSEA. This CDR3 is CSVEVVDFSTDTQYF. CDR3 coding DNA: TGCAGCGTTGAGGTGGTGGACTTTAGCACAGATACGCAGTATTTT.

This sequence joins TRBV7-9 and TRBJ2-7, with a tentative D call TRBD1 (5 bases). CDR1 is SEHNR, CDR2 FQNEAQ, per germline (reference sequence). V dropped 1 base and J dropped 3 bases, with 10 bases sitting between them. The length of the CDR3 is 14 residues. DNA for the CDR3: TGTGCCAGCAGCTTAGGTGCAGGGAACTACGAGCAGTACTTC. Its translation: CASSLGAGNYEQYF.

This clone has only one observation. V usage is TRBV28 and J usage is TRBJ1-3; D is unclear. Trimming pared 5 bases from V and 0 bases from J, leaving 14 bases between. Per the germline V gene, CDR1 is MDHEN and CDR2 is SYDVKM. The CDR3 spans 16 residues. CDR3 sequence: CASSIGSTNSGNTIYF. CDR3 in DNA: TGTGCCAGCAGTATCGGGTCCACTAACTCTGGAAACACCATATATTTT. Complete variable domain (other parts from reference TRBV28 and TRBJ1-3): DVKVTQSSRYLVKRTGEKVFLECVQDMDHENMFWYRQDPGLGLRLIYFSYDVKMKEKGDIPEGYSVSREKKERFSLILESASTNQTSMYLCASSIGSTNSGNTIYFGEGSWLTVV.

The chain links TRBV27 to TRBJ2-1, with D perhaps TRBD1 (5 bases). The CDR3 is 13 residues long. Trimming left V 2 bases short and J 10 bases short, with 12 bases between. Per germline, CDR1 MNHEY and CDR2 SMNVEV (reference sequence). The CDR3 here is CASSLPLKGEQFF. The CDR3 DNA reads TGTGCCAGCAGTTTACCACTGAAGGGGGAGCAGTTCTTC.

This chain uses TRBV2 with TRBJ1-3; weak D call: TRBD1 (6 bases). The germline V and J ends were trimmed by 6 bases and 0 bases, with 12 bases remaining between them. Germline V lookup: CDR1 SNHLY, CDR2 FYNNEI. The CDR3 runs 15 residues. CDR3 DNA sequence: TGTGCCAGCAGACTCACAGGGATCTCTGGAAACACCATATATTTT. Translating gives CASRLTGISGNTIYF.

This clone was seen more than once but under ten times. The chain recombines TRBV11-2 with TRBJ2-1; tentatively, D is TRBD2 (5 bases). Trimming removed 0 bases from V and 3 bases from J, with 6 bases in between. CDR3 size: 14 residues. Germline V gives CDR1 SGHAT, CDR2 FQNNGV. CDR3 nucleotides: TGTGCCAGCAGCTTAGAGGCGGGCTACAATGAGCAGTTCTTC. Translated, it gives CASSLEAGYNEQFF.

The V call is TRBV6-4, the J call TRBJ2-2; no reliable D call. CDR1 MRHNA and CDR2 SNTAGT come from the germline V gene. V was cut by 4 bases and J by 0 bases, with 12 bases left in between. The CDR3 has 16 amino acids. The CDR3 coding sequence is TGTGCCAGCAGTGGCCTGCACACAGCGAACACCGGGGAGCTGTTTTTT. Translated, it gives CASSGLHTANTGELFF.

This rearrangement joins TRBV18 to TRBJ2-5; D is uncertain. The CDR3 has 17 amino acids. V was shortened by 2 bases and J by 5 bases, with 21 bases between the two germline ends. In germline, CDR1 is KGHSH, CDR2 LQKENI. The CDR3 DNA reads TGTGCCAGCTCACCAAGCCCGGCGGCCGGAGTAGGTGAGACCCAGTACTTC. Its protein is CASSPSPAAGVGETQYF.

This clone was recorded a few times. The genes are TRBV3-1 (or the pseudogene TRBV3-2) and TRBJ1-1, with D possibly being TRBD1 (5 bases). V lost 10 bases to trimming and J lost 1 base, with 13 bases between them. Per germline, CDR1 LGHDT and CDR2 YNNKEL (reference sequence). The length of the CDR3 is 13 residues. CDR3 nucleotide sequence: TGTGCCACCGCGCGGGGGACGAACACTGAAGCTTTCTTT. It yields the protein CATARGTNTEAFF.

The chain links TRBV28 to TRBJ2-7; TRBD2 matches 12 bases. The CDR3 runs 15 residues. Germline V gene lookup returns CDR1 MDHEN and CDR2 SYDVKM. V shed 5 bases, J shed 3 bases, and the junction held 5 bases outside the gene matches. The CDR3 region has the DNA TGTGCCAGCAGTCCCCCGGGACTAGCGGGCTACGAGCAGTACTTC. Its protein is CASSPPGLAGYEQYF. The full variable domain, with the rest looked up from reference TRBV28 and TRBJ2-7, is DVKVTQSSRYLVKRTGEKVFLECVQDMDHENMFWYRQDPGLGLRLIYFSYDVKMKEKGDIPEGYSVSREKKERFSLILESASTNQTSMYLCASSPPGLAGYEQYFGPGTRLTVT.

V is TRBV9 and J is TRBJ2-3; 8 bases agree with TRBD1. Germline V gene sequence: CDR1 SGDLS, CDR2 YYNGEE. This CDR3 comprises 15 residues. V was clipped by 0 bases and J by 0 bases; unmatched bases: 0. Here the CDR3 reads CASSVGTGSTDTQYF. The DNA of the CDR3 is TGTGCCAGCAGCGTAGGGACAGGGAGCACAGATACGCAGTATTTT.

The chain uses TRBV2 and TRBJ1-4; TRBD1 matches at 8 bases. Germline CDR1 is SNHLY and CDR2 is FYNNEI. V trimming: 5 bases; J trimming: 5 bases; junction bases outside the gene matches: 7. This CDR3 contains 15 residues. CDR3 coding DNA: TGTGCCAGCAGTTCCCAGGGGGCCCGAAATGAAAAACTGTTTTTT. This translates into CASSSQGARNEKLFF.

The rearrangement links TRBV6-6 to TRBJ2-7, with TRBD2 matching over 8 bases. The germline V gene encodes CDR1 MNHNY and CDR2 SVGAGI (reference sequence). The V gene end was trimmed by 5 bases and the J gene end by 6 bases; junction bases not matched to a gene: 6. This CDR3 comprises 13 residues. CDR3 region: CASSGQRETEQYF. CDR3 coding DNA: TGTGCCAGCAGTGGGCAGCGGGAGACCGAGCAGTACTTC.